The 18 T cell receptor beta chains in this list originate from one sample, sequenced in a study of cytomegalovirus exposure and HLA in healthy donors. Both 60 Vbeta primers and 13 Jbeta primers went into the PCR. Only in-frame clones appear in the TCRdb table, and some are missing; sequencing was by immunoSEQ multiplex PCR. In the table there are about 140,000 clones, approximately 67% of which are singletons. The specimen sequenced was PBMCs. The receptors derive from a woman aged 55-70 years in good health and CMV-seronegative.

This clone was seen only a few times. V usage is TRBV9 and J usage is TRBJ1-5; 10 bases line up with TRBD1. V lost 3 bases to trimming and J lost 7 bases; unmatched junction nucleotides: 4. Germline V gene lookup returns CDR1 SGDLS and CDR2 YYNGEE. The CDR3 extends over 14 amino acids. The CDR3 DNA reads TGTGCCAGCAGCGCCGGGGGACAGGGGCAGCCCCAGCATTTT. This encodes CASSAGGQGQPQHF.

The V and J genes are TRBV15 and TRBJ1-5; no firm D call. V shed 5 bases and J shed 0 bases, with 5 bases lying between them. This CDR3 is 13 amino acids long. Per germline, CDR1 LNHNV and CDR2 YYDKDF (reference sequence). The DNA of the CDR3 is TGTGCCACCAGCGTAAATAGCAATCAGCCCCAGCATTTT. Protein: CATSVNSNQPQHF.

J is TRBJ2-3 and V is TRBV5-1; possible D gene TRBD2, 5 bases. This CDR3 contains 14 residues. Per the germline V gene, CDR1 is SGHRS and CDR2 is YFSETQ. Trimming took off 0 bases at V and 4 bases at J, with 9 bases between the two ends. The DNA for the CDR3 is TGCGCCAGCAGCTTGGGAGGGCCCGCAGATACGCAGTATTTT. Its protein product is CASSLGGPADTQYF.

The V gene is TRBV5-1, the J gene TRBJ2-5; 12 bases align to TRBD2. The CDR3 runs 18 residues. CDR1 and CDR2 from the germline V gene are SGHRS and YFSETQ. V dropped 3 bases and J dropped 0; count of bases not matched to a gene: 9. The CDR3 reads CASSYLTSGGRYQETQYF. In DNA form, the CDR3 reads TGCGCCAGCAGCTATTTGACTAGCGGGGGACGTTACCAAGAGACCCAGTACTTC.

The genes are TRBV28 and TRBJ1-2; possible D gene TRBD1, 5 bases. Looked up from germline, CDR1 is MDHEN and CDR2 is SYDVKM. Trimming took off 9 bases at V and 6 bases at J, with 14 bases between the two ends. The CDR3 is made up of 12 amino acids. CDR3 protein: CASLDGGDGYTF. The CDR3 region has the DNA TGTGCCAGTTTAGACGGGGGTGATGGCTACACCTTC.

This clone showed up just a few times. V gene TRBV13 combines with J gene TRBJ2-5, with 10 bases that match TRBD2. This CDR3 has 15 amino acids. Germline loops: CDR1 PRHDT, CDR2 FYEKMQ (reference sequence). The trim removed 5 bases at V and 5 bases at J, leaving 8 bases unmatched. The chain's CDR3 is CASSTRTSGGETQYF. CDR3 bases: TGTGCCAGCAGCACCCGGACTAGCGGCGGGGAGACCCAGTACTTC.

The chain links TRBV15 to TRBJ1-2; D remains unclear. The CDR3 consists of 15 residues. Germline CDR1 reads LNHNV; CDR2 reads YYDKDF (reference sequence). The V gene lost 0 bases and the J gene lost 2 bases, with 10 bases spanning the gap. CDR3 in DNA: TGTGCCACCAGCAGAGATGCGGGTTACAACTATGGCTACACCTTC. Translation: CATSRDAGYNYGYTF.

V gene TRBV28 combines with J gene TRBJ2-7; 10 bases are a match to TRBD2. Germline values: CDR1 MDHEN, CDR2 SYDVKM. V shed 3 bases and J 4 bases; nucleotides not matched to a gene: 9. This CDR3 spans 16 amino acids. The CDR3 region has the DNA TGTGCCAGCAGTTTTAGCGGGGGGCTACATCAATACGAGCAGTACTTC. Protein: CASSFSGGLHQYEQYF.

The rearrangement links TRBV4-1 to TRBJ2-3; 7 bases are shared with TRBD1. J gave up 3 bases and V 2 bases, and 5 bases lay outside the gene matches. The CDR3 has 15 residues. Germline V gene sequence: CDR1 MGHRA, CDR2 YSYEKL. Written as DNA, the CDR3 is TGCGCCAGCAGCCAAAGGGACAGATCAACAGATACGCAGTATTTT. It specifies CASSQRDRSTDTQYF.

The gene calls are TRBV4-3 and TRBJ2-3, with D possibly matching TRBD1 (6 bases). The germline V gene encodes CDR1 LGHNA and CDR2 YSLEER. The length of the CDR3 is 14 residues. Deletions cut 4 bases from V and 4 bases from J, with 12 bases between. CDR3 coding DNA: TGCGCCAGCAGCCTCTCTCGACAGGCAGATACGCAGTATTTT. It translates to CASSLSRQADTQYF.

The CDR3 here is CASSLGAGVSYEQYF. As DNA, the CDR3 is TGCGCCAGCAGCTTGGGAGCGGGAGTCTCCTACGAGCAGTACTTC. The chain combines TRBV5-1 with TRBJ2-7; 8 nucleotides match TRBD2. CDR3 length equals 15 residues. The junction had 2 bases not matched to a gene; V was cut back by 0 bases and J by 0 bases. The V gene's germline CDR1 is SGHRS and CDR2 YFSETQ.

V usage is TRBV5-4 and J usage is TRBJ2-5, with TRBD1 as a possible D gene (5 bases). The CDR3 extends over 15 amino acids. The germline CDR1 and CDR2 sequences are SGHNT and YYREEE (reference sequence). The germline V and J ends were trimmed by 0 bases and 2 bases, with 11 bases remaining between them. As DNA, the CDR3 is TGTGCCAGCAGCTTGGCTAGGAGACAGCAAGAGACCCAGTACTTC. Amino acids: CASSLARRQQETQYF.

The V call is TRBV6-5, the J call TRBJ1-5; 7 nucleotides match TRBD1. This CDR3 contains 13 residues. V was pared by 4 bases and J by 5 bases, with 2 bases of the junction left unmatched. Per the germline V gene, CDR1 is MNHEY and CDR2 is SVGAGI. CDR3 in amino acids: CASSSDRDQPQHF. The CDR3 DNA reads TGTGCCAGCAGTTCCGACAGGGATCAGCCCCAGCATTTT.

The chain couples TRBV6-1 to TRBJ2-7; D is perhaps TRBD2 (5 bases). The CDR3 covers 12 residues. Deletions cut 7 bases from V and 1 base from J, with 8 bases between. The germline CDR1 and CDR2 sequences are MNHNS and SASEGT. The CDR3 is CASKTNSYEQYF. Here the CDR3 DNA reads TGTGCCAGCAAGACTAATTCCTACGAGCAGTACTTC.

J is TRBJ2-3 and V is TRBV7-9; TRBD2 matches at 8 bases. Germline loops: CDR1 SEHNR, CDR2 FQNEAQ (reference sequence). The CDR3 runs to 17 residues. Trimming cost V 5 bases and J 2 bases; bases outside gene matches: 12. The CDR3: CASSPPPPGLATDTQYF. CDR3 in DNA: TGTGCCAGCAGCCCCCCTCCTCCTGGACTAGCCACAGATACGCAGTATTTT.

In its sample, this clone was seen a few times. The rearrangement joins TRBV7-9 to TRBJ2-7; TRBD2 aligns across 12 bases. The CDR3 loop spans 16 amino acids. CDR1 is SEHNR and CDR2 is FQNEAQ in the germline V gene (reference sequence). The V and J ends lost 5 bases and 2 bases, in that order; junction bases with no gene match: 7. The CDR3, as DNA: TGTGCCAGCAGCCTACGGACTAGCGGGGCCACCTACGAGCAGTACTTC. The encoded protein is CASSLRTSGATYEQYF.

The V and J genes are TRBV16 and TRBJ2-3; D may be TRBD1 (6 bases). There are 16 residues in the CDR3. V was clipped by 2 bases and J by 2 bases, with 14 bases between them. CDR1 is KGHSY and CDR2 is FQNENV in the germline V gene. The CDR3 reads CASSQGGVPSTDTQYF. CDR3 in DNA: TGTGCCAGCAGCCAAGGGGGCGTCCCCTCCACAGATACGCAGTATTTT.

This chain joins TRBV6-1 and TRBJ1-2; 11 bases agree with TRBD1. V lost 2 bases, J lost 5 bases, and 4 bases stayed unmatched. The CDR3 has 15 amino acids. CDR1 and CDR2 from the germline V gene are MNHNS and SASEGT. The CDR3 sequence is CASSEMGQGGYGYTF. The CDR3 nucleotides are TGTGCCAGCAGTGAAATGGGACAGGGGGGTTATGGCTACACCTTC.